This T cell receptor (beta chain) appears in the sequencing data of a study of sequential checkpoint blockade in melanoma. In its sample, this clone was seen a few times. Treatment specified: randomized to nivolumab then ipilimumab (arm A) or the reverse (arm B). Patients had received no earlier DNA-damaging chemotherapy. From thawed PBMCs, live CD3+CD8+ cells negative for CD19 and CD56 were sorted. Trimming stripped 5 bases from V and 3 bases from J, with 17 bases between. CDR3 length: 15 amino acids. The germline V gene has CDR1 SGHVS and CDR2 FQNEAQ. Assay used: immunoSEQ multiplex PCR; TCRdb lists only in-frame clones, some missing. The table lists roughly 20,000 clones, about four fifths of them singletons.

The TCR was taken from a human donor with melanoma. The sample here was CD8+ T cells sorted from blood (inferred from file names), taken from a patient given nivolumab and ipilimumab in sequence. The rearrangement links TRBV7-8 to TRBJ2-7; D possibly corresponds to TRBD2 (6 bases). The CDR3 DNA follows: TGTGCCAGCAGCCCTTCTGGGGACGGGAGCTACGAGCAGTACTTC. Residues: CASSPSGDGSYEQYF.